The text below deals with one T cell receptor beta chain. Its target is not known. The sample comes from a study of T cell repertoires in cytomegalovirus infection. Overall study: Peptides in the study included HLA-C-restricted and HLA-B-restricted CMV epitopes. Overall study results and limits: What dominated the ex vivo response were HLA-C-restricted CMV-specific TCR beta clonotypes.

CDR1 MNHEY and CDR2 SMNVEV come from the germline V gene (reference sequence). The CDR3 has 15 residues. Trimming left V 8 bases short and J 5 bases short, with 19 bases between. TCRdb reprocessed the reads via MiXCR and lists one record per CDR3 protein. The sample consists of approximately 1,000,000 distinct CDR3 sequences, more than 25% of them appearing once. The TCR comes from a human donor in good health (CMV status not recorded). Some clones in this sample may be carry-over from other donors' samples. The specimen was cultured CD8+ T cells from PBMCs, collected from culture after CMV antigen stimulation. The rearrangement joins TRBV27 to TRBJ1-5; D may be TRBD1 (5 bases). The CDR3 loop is CASSRRGVGDQPQHF. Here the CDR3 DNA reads TGTGCCAGCTCCCGACGAGGGGTGGGGGATCAGCCCCAGCATTTT.